This is a list of T cell receptor beta chains from one sample in a study of T cell repertoires in cytomegalovirus infection. No cognate antigen is known for these TCRs. Each CDR3 protein is one row after TCRdb ran MiXCR on the reads. The sample lists about half a million distinct CDR3 sequences, roughly 34% seen once, with roughly a sixth in the top ten. The starting material was cultured PBMCs, obtained from culture after CMV antigen stimulation. These TCRs come from a human donor in good health (CMV status not recorded). Some clones in this sample may be carry-over from other donors' samples. CDR3s include the opening cysteine and the closing phenylalanine or tryptophan. The order of the fields is D gene, J gene, V gene, clone size, CDR3 protein, CDR3 DNA. D genes are given only for firm matches. Size is omitted from some rows. Given values are once, few, many or a class for expanded clones.

- | TRBJ1-2 | TRBV30 | - | CAWRMAFNYGYTF | TGTGCCTGGAGAATGGCATTTAACTATGGCTACACCTTC
- | TRBJ1-1 | TRBV6-5 | many | CASSYSRVNTEAFF | TGTGCCAGCAGTTACTCCAGGGTAAACACTGAAGCTTTCTTT
TRBD1 | TRBJ2-7 | TRBV10-3 | - | CAISGQGQGFEEQYF | TGTGCCATCAGTGGCCAGGGACAGGGTTTCGAGGAGCAGTACTTC
- | TRBJ2-6 | TRBV11-2 | few | CASSLLAGLGGANVLTF | TGTGCCAGCAGCTTACTGGCAGGTCTTGGGGGGGCCAACGTCCTGACTTTC
- | TRBJ1-1 | TRBV6-6 | - | CASSYREGGKAFF | TGTGCCAGCAGTTATCGAGAGGGTGGGAAAGCTTTCTTT
- | TRBJ1-6 | TRBV12-3/TRBV12-4 | - | CATQGGARNSPLHF | TGTGCCACCCAAGGGGGGGCTCGAAATTCACCCCTCCACTTT
TRBD2 | TRBJ2-5 | TRBV28 | - | CASMGRGRDRETQYF | TGTGCCAGCATGGGACGGGGGAGGGACCGAGAGACCCAGTACTTC
- | TRBJ2-1 | TRBV4-1 | - | CASSQSPSNYRNEQFF | TGCGCCAGCAGCCAATCCCCCAGTAATTATCGCAATGAGCAGTTCTTC
- | TRBJ2-1 | TRBV4-1 | few | CASSQPFQEQFF | TGCGCCAGCAGCCAACCATTCCAGGAGCAGTTCTTC
- | TRBJ2-7 | TRBV20-1 | few | CSASFQTYEQYF | TGCAGTGCTAGCTTCCAAACCTACGAGCAGTACTTC
TRBD1 | TRBJ1-1 | TRBV10-3 | - | CAISDPGQENTEAFF | TGTGCCATCAGTGACCCTGGACAGGAGAACACTGAAGCTTTCTTT
- | TRBJ1-6 | TRBV10-2 | few | CASTQRDLLGSPLHF | TGCGCCAGCACCCAGAGGGACCTCCTTGGTTCACCCCTCCACTTT
TRBD2 | TRBJ2-1 | TRBV7-9 | - | CASRRTGTSGLDEQFF | TGTGCCAGCAGGCGGACGGGGACTAGCGGTCTGGATGAGCAGTTCTTC
- | TRBJ1-1 | TRBV6-8 | - | CASSYDVRTEAFF | TGTGCCAGCAGTTACGACGTGAGAACTGAAGCTTTCTTT
TRBD2 | TRBJ2-1 | TRBV4-3 | - | CASSPRAGGSYNEQFF | TGCGCCAGCAGCCCACGAGCGGGAGGGTCCTACAATGAGCAGTTCTTC
- | TRBJ2-5 | TRBV5-4 | - | CASSPNRGNVWETQYF | TGTGCCAGCAGCCCAAACCGTGGCAACGTTTGGGAGACCCAGTACTTC
- | TRBJ2-1 | TRBV7-8 | few | CASSLGSGVGREQFF | TGTGCCAGCAGCTTAGGTAGTGGGGTCGGCCGTGAGCAGTTCTTC
TRBD1 | TRBJ1-5 | TRBV19 | - | CASSSFVQGGNQPQHF | TGTGCCAGTAGTTCCTTCGTACAGGGGGGCAATCAGCCCCAGCATTTT
- | TRBJ1-1 | TRBV12-3/TRBV12-4 | few | CASSLATVEAFF | TGTGCCAGCAGTTTAGCTACGGTTGAAGCTTTCTTT
- | TRBJ2-5 | TRBV20-1 | - | CSASNAFQETQYF | TGCAGTGCTAGTAACGCCTTCCAAGAGACCCAGTACTTC
TRBD2 | TRBJ2-3 | TRBV7-2 | many | CASSTGLAGGTDTQYF | TGTGCCAGCAGCACAGGACTAGCGGGAGGAACAGATACGCAGTATTTT
TRBD2 | TRBJ2-3 | TRBV11-2 | few | CASSFLGGVTDTQYF | TGTGCCAGCAGCTTTCTCGGGGGGGTCACAGATACGCAGTATTTT
- | TRBJ1-1 | TRBV15 | - | CATSGLAGITEAFF | TGTGCCACCAGCGGGCTGGCGGGAATCACTGAAGCTTTCTTT
- | TRBJ2-1 | TRBV2 | - | CASSEGGLAVLGGEQFF | TGTGCCAGCAGTGAAGGGGGGCTAGCGGTCCTTGGGGGTGAGCAGTTCTTC
- | TRBJ2-3 | TRBV7-2 | - | CASSLATRSDTQYF | TGTGCCAGCAGCTTAGCTACAAGATCAGATACGCAGTATTTT
TRBD2 | TRBJ2-1 | TRBV7-8 | - | CASSLARLAGGNEQFF | TGTGCCAGCAGCCTAGCGCGGCTAGCGGGAGGGAATGAGCAGTTCTTC
- | TRBJ1-1 | TRBV11-2 | once | CASSLGLRENTEAFF | TGTGCCAGCAGCTTAGGGTTGAGGGAGAACACTGAAGCTTTCTTT
TRBD2 | TRBJ2-2 | TRBV7-2 | - | CASSAGLAGLTGELFF | TGTGCCAGCAGCGCGGGACTAGCGGGACTCACCGGGGAGCTGTTTTTT
- | TRBJ2-1 | TRBV20-1 | - | CSARGRPNEQFF | TGCAGTGCTAGAGGCAGGCCAAATGAGCAGTTCTTC
TRBD2 | TRBJ2-7 | TRBV6-2/TRBV6-3 | - | CASSYTGLAGNEQYF | TGTGCCAGCAGTTATACTGGGCTAGCGGGAAACGAGCAGTACTTC
TRBD2 | TRBJ2-1 | TRBV7-2 | few | CASSQPLGRGFNEQFF | TGTGCCAGCAGCCAGCCCCTCGGGAGGGGATTCAATGAGCAGTTCTTC
- | TRBJ2-2 | TRBV5-1 | - | CASSLDLRGTGELFF | TGCGCCAGCAGCTTGGATCTCCGGGGCACCGGGGAGCTGTTTTTT
- | TRBJ1-1 | TRBV19 | few | CASSVSWNTEAFF | TGTGCCAGTAGTGTAAGTTGGAACACTGAAGCTTTCTTT
- | TRBJ2-1 | TRBV7-8 | many | CASSLSGSLYNEQFF | TGTGCCAGCAGCTTATCCGGGAGTTTGTACAATGAGCAGTTCTTC
- | TRBJ1-1 | TRBV6-1 | - | CASRRRGQNTEAFF | TGTGCCAGCAGAAGAAGGGGACAGAACACTGAAGCTTTCTTT
- | TRBJ1-2 | TRBV6-2/TRBV6-3 | few | CASSAGTDFYGYTF | TGTGCCAGCAGTGCCGGGACGGACTTCTATGGCTACACCTTC
- | TRBJ1-4 | TRBV10-2 | - | CASSESVTGEVEKLFF | TGCGCCAGCAGTGAGTCGGTGACCGGAGAGGTCGAAAAACTGTTTTTT
- | TRBJ1-1 | TRBV7-8 | many | CASSVTPRGNTEAFF | TGTGCCAGCAGCGTTACACCCCGGGGGAACACTGAAGCTTTCTTT
TRBD1 | TRBJ2-1 | TRBV7-9 | - | CASSPPGQGAREQFF | TGTGCCAGCAGTCCTCCGGGACAGGGGGCGAGAGAGCAGTTCTTC
- | TRBJ2-5 | TRBV7-2 | many | CASSRKGGETQYF | TGTGCCAGCAGCCGTAAAGGGGGAGAGACCCAGTACTTC
- | TRBJ2-4 | TRBV27 | - | CASSLSAGAKNIQYF | TGTGCCAGCAGTTTATCGGCGGGAGCCAAAAACATTCAGTACTTC
- | TRBJ2-1 | TRBV5-1 | - | CASSPIGETYNEQFF | TGCGCCAGCAGCCCGATCGGGGAGACCTACAATGAGCAGTTCTTC
- | TRBJ1-1 | TRBV7-2 | - | CASSAVVKTEAFF | TGTGCCAGCAGCGCTGTAGTGAAAACTGAAGCTTTCTTT
- | TRBJ2-7 | TRBV27 | few | CASSPLVYTYEQYF | TGTGCCAGCAGCCCCCTGGTTTACACCTACGAGCAGTACTTC
- | TRBJ1-6 | TRBV4-1 | - | CASSQAKDVAESSSPLHF | TGCGCCAGCAGCCAAGCTAAGGACGTAGCCGAGTCATCTTCACCCCTCCACTTT
- | TRBJ2-3 | TRBV28 | - | CASRPLWRDLEDPDTQYF | TGTGCCAGCAGACCCCTTTGGCGGGATCTCGAGGACCCAGATACGCAGTATTTT
- | TRBJ2-1 | TRBV28 | - | CASRNYAPGSARYNEQFF | TGTGCCAGCAGAAATTATGCTCCAGGGTCGGCAAGGTACAATGAGCAGTTCTTC
TRBD2 | TRBJ2-1 | TRBV27 | - | CASSPTLVAGGPVQFF | TGTGCCAGCAGTCCAACTCTGGTTGCGGGAGGGCCTGTACAGTTCTTC
- | TRBJ1-2 | TRBV7-4 | once | CASTDDFDGYTF | TGTGCCAGCACCGACGACTTTGATGGCTACACCTTC
- | TRBJ2-1 | TRBV7-6 | - | CASSLAGEVYNEQFF | TGTGCCAGCAGCTTAGCGGGAGAGGTCTACAATGAGCAGTTCTTC
TRBD2 | TRBJ2-5 | TRBV6-1 | few | CASSERTSVEWGQETQYF | TGTGCCAGCAGTGAAAGGACTAGCGTAGAGTGGGGCCAAGAGACCCAGTACTTC
- | TRBJ1-1 | TRBV6-6 | - | CASSYQDKNTEAFF | TGTGCCAGCAGTTACCAGGACAAGAACACTGAAGCTTTCTTT